The next 25 T cell receptor beta chains were all read from a single sample in a study of blood T cell repertoires in COVID-19. Repertoires were generated with immunoSEQ multiplex PCR, while TCRdb's copy carries only in-frame clones and drops some. This repertoire shows 62,000 or so clones, approximately 86% found once; its top ten account for over 1.1%. The sequenced material came from peripheral blood. Receptors originate from a woman aged 60-75 years with acute or convalescent COVID-19.

Concerning this clone: Other nucleotide sequences from this sample produce the same CDR3. The chain's CDR3 is CASSLQGHTEAFF. The CDR3 bases are TGTGCCAGCAGCTTACAGGGACATACTGAAGCTTTCTTT. This rearrangement joins TRBV5-5 to TRBJ1-1, with TRBD1 as a possible D gene (6 bases). The CDR3 contains 13 residues. Germline CDR1 and CDR2: SGHKS and YYEKEE (reference sequence). Trimming pared 2 bases from V and 5 bases from J, leaving 10 bases between. Looking up the rest from reference TRBV5-5 and TRBJ1-1 gives the full variable domain: DAGVTQSPTHLIKTRGQQVTLRCSPISGHKSVSWYQQVLGQGPQFIFQYYEKEERGRGNFPDRFSARQFPNYSSELNVNALLLGDSALYLCASSLQGHTEAFFGQGTRLTVV.

This clone was picked up one time. The rearrangement uses TRBV6-5 and TRBJ2-7, with a tentative D call TRBD2 (6 bases). There are 15 residues in the CDR3. Germline values: CDR1 MNHEY, CDR2 SVGAGI. V was cut by 7 bases and J by 2 bases, with 18 bases left in between. The CDR3 nucleotides are TGTGCCAGCAATCGAGCCGGGACTTCTACCTACGAGCAGTACTTC. Protein: CASNRAGTSTYEQYF.

The chain joins TRBV24-1 to TRBJ2-5; D call uncertain. The germline V gene encodes CDR1 KGHDR and CDR2 SFDVKD. V shed 4 bases and J shed 1 base, with 6 bases lying between them. This CDR3 comprises 13 residues. The CDR3 is CATSDLFQETQYF. In nucleotides, the CDR3 is TGTGCCACCAGTGACCTCTTCCAAGAGACCCAGTACTTC.

This clone has just a few counts. The chain employs TRBV6-5 and TRBJ1-2; the D gene is possibly TRBD1 (6 bases). The CDR3 loop spans 13 amino acids. Germline values: CDR1 MNHEY, CDR2 SVGAGI. The V end was cut by 4 bases, the J end by 3 bases, with 9 bases between. The DNA for the CDR3 is TGTGCCAGCAGTTTGGACAGTCACTATGGCTACACCTTC. It specifies CASSLDSHYGYTF.

The rearrangement joins TRBV3-1 (or the pseudogene TRBV3-2) to TRBJ2-7; unclear D gene. Trimming shortened V by 1 base and J by 11 bases, and 9 bases separated the two germline ends. Per the germline V gene, CDR1 is LGHDT and CDR2 is YNNKEL (reference sequence). This CDR3 spans 11 amino acids. The CDR3 protein is CASSQARVKYF. CDR3 nucleotide sequence: TGTGCCAGCAGCCAAGCCCGGGTTAAGTACTTC.

This chain uses TRBV18 with TRBJ1-2; TRBD1 matches at 7 bases. Germline V CDR1 and CDR2: KGHSH, LQKENI. V lost 4 bases and J lost 4; bases outside the gene matches: 6. The CDR3 has 14 amino acids. The CDR3 sequence is CASSLGQPIYGYTF. The CDR3 nucleotides read TGTGCCAGCTCACTGGGACAGCCAATCTATGGCTACACCTTC.

The V gene is TRBV19, the J gene TRBJ2-7; TRBD1 matches at 9 bases. CDR3 size: 14 residues. V lost 8 bases and J lost 1; bases outside the gene matches: 6. CDR1 LNHDA and CDR2 SQIVND come from the germline V gene (reference sequence). The CDR3 spells CASSTGTGSYEQYF. The CDR3 DNA sequence: TGTGCCAGTTCCACCGGGACAGGGTCCTACGAGCAGTACTTC.

This chain connects TRBV6-1 to TRBJ1-1; D possibly corresponds to TRBD1 (5 bases). The CDR3 sequence is 15 residues long. Trimming stripped 2 bases from V and 7 bases from J, with 17 bases between. Germline values: CDR1 MNHNS, CDR2 SASEGT. DNA of the CDR3: TGTGCCAGCAGTGAACCACCGACAGCTGCCCATGAAGCTTTCTTT. It specifies CASSEPPTAAHEAFF.

This sequence joins TRBV3-1 (or the pseudogene TRBV3-2) and TRBJ2-2, with 10 bases aligning to TRBD1. V shed 4 bases, J shed 4 bases, and the junction held 6 bases outside the gene matches. This CDR3 is built from 16 residues. Germline V gene sequence: CDR1 LGHDT, CDR2 YNNKEL (reference sequence). The CDR3, as DNA: TGTGCCAGCAGCCTATGGGACAGGGGCATCACCGGGGAGCTGTTTTTT. Protein product: CASSLWDRGITGELFF.

The chain joins TRBV5-6 to TRBJ1-1; D remains unclear. Germline-derived CDR1 and CDR2 are SGHDT and YYEEEE. The ends were cut back, 4 bases at V and 4 bases at J, with 23 bases in the middle. CDR3 length: 17 amino acids. The CDR3 coding sequence is TGTGCCAGCAGCCCCTTCAGAGTGCGAGGCGGTGGCACTGAAGCTTTCTTT. It translates to CASSPFRVRGGGTEAFF.

The J gene is TRBJ2-3, the V gene TRBV5-5; possibly TRBD1 for D (7 bases). The CDR3 runs 16 residues. V lost 6 bases to trimming and J lost 2 bases, with 19 bases between them. CDR1 and CDR2 (germline): SGHKS, YYEKEE (reference sequence). CDR3 DNA: TGTGCCAGCAATATACCGACAGGGACTCACACAGATACGCAGTATTTT. It codes for CASNIPTGTHTDTQYF.

This chain links TRBV6-6 with TRBJ2-7, with 8 positions matching TRBD2. This CDR3 has 15 amino acids. The V segment lost 2 bases and the J segment 0 bases; nucleotides outside the gene matches: 3. Germline values: CDR1 MNHNY, CDR2 SVGAGI (reference sequence). This chain's CDR3 is CASSYVAGSSYEQYF. For the CDR3, the DNA is TGTGCCAGCAGTTACGTAGCGGGGAGCTCCTACGAGCAGTACTTC.

This chain joins TRBV19 and TRBJ1-1; 9 positions agree with TRBD1. The CDR3 totals 14 residues. Germline V lookup: CDR1 LNHDA, CDR2 SQIVND (reference sequence). Losses at the gene ends were 5 bases for V and 3 bases for J; bases not matched to a gene: 4. The CDR3 sequence is CASSPWDRDTEAFF. In DNA, the CDR3 is TGTGCCAGTAGTCCATGGGACAGGGACACTGAAGCTTTCTTT. The variable domain in full, completed from reference TRBV19 and TRBJ1-1, reads DGGITQSPKYLFRKEGQNVTLSCEQNLNHDAMYWYRQDPGQGLRLIYYSQIVNDFQKGDIAEGYSVSREKKESFPLTVTSAQKNPTAFYLCASSPWDRDTEAFFGQGTRLTVV.

The chain combines TRBV27 with TRBJ2-7; 10 bases are shared with TRBD2. There are 15 residues in the CDR3. CDR1 and CDR2 from the germline V gene are MNHEY and SMNVEV (reference sequence). V trimming: 5 bases; J trimming: 7 bases; junction bases outside the gene matches: 11. This CDR3 is CASSRERGGLREQYF. CDR3 sequence (DNA): TGTGCCAGCAGTAGAGAGCGGGGGGGCTTGAGGGAGCAGTACTTC.

The chain uses TRBV4-1 and TRBJ1-5; TRBD1 might be the D (6 bases). V shed 4 bases and J shed 8 bases, with 12 bases lying between them. The CDR3 contains 13 residues. Germline V gene sequence: CDR1 MGHRA, CDR2 YSYEKL. CDR3 protein: CASSRTGLEPQHF. CDR3 bases: TGCGCCAGCAGCCGTACAGGGTTGGAGCCCCAGCATTTT.

This rearrangement joins TRBV9 to TRBJ2-2, with D perhaps matching TRBD2 (5 bases). V lost 0 bases to trimming and J lost 6 bases, with 9 bases between them. The CDR3 totals 14 residues. CDR1 is SGDLS, CDR2 YYNGEE, per germline. CDR3 DNA: TGTGCCAGCAGCGTAGTAACTAGTTCCGGGGAGCTGTTTTTT. As protein: CASSVVTSSGELFF.

Comments on this clone: Mismatch with germline at one junction end may stem from a read error. CDR3 sequence reads: CASSFFAGGSSNEQFF. The CDR3 DNA is TGCGCCAGCAGCTTTTTTGCGGGAGGTTCCTCCAATGAGCAGTTCTTC. This chain connects TRBV5-1 to TRBJ2-1, with 8 bases lining up with TRBD2. The CDR3 is 16 residues long. Per the germline V gene, CDR1 is SGHRS and CDR2 is YFSETQ.

The chain couples TRBV18 to TRBJ1-4; the D is unclear. Trimming took off 0 bases at V and 3 bases at J, with 5 bases between the two ends. Germline V CDR1 and CDR2: KGHSH, LQKENI. The CDR3 extends over 14 amino acids. This CDR3 reads CASSPPAANEKLFF. DNA for the CDR3: TGTGCCAGCTCACCACCGGCAGCTAATGAAAAACTGTTTTTT.

The chain links TRBV2 to TRBJ2-5; 12 bases match TRBD2. Germline V gives CDR1 SNHLY, CDR2 FYNNEI. The trim removed 8 bases at V and 5 bases at J, leaving 15 bases unmatched. The CDR3 is made up of 17 amino acids. The CDR3 coding sequence is TGTGCCAGCTCCATCCAAGGACTAGCGGGGCCCTGGGAGACCCAGTACTTC. Encoded protein: CASSIQGLAGPWETQYF.

V gene TRBV9 combines with J gene TRBJ2-3; 8 nucleotides align to TRBD2. The CDR3 runs to 16 residues. CDR1 and CDR2 from the germline V gene are SGDLS and YYNGEE. Unmatched junction bases numbered 13, after V lost 4 bases and J lost 6 bases. The CDR3 loop is CASSSFTGGDIDTQYF. CDR3 coding DNA: TGTGCCAGCAGCTCTTTTACGGGGGGGGACATCGATACGCAGTATTTT.

The chain links TRBV14 to TRBJ1-2; 9 bases match TRBD1. With 4 bases clipped from V and 8 bases from J, the junction kept 8 bases outside the gene matches. In germline, CDR1 is SGHDN, CDR2 FVKESK. The CDR3 is made up of 14 amino acids. CDR3 residues: CASSPYTGGRGYTF. DNA of the CDR3: TGTGCCAGCAGCCCCTACACAGGGGGCAGAGGCTACACCTTC.

The chain has TRBV7-3 and TRBJ1-1, with no clear D. Germline V lookup: CDR1 SGHTA, CDR2 FQGTGA. The CDR3 consists of 14 residues. Trimming stripped 5 bases from V and 4 bases from J, with 14 bases between. The CDR3 sequence is CASSLRVGSTEAFF. The CDR3 DNA follows: TGTGCCAGCAGCCTAAGGGTAGGGAGCACTGAAGCTTTCTTT.

This chain joins TRBV19 and TRBJ2-1; a weak D match, TRBD2 (5 bases). This CDR3 spans 14 amino acids. V was shortened by 0 bases and J by 7 bases, with 10 bases between the two germline ends. The V gene's germline CDR1 is LNHDA and CDR2 SQIVND (reference sequence). In DNA, the CDR3 is TGTGCCAGTAGTATAGAAGCTAGCTCTAATGAGCAGTTCTTC. Translated: CASSIEASSNEQFF.

The V call is TRBV30, the J call TRBJ1-2; 12 nucleotides match TRBD1. Germline CDR1 GTSNPN, CDR2 SVGIG (reference sequence). This CDR3 region has 15 residues. V lost 3 bases to trimming and J lost 6 bases; unmatched junction nucleotides: 8. The CDR3 bases are TGTGCCTGGAGCGAAAGGGACAGGGGGCGAAATGGCTACACCTTC. Translating gives CAWSERDRGRNGYTF.

This clone has more than one count but fewer than ten. The V call is TRBV6-4, the J call TRBJ2-1, with 8 bases matching TRBD2. This CDR3 has 15 amino acids. CDR1 and CDR2 from the germline V gene are MRHNA and SNTAGT. The V and J ends lost 0 bases and 7 bases, in that order; junction bases with no gene match: 5. CDR3 bases: TGTGCCAGCAGTGACTCCGCGGGAGGCACGAATGAGCAGTTCTTC. Translating gives CASSDSAGGTNEQFF.